What follows is one T cell receptor beta chain and its context. The target antigen is unknown. This sample was included in a study of identical twins. Study results and limitations: Models came in too low on out-of-frame TCR alpha sharing in monozygotic twins.

Germline CDR1 and CDR2: MNHNS and SASEGT. Trimming stripped 5 bases from V and 3 bases from J, with 10 bases between. The CDR3 sequence is 14 residues long. Template switching added a universal primer binding site, and final cDNA carried unique molecular identifiers. Via MiXCR, TCRdb re-called the 5' RACE reads, giving one row per CDR3 protein. The table records 200,000 or so distinct CDR3 sequences, roughly 15% of them present only once. These sequences were also reported in another study, on T cells expressing NK-cell markers. Per that paper: HCMV serostatus: seven of eight sequenced donors positive, one negative. In 5 or 6 donors, dominant CD3+CD56+NKG2C+ clonotypes ranked among the top 10 CD8+ clonotypes.

The genes are TRBV6-1 and TRBJ2-2; D is perhaps TRBD1 or TRBD2 (5 bases each). The sequence was collected from a woman aged 18-35 years in good health. The sequenced sample consisted of CD8+ T cells sorted from blood. CDR3 protein: CASSPGTHTGELFF. The CDR3 DNA is TGTGCCAGCAGTCCCGGGACCCACACCGGGGAGCTGTTTTTT.